This TCR beta chain was profiled in a study of cytomegalovirus exposure and HLA in healthy donors. This CDR3 region has 15 residues. Germline V gene lookup returns CDR1 SGDLS and CDR2 YYNGEE. Trimming removed 1 base from V and 6 bases from J; junction bases left unmatched: 10. This PCR relied on a set of 60 Vbeta primers and 13 Jbeta primers. Sequencing used immunoSEQ multiplex PCR; TCRdb keeps in-frame clones, though not all of them. The sample's table shows approximately 110,000 clones. Sequencing was done on a sample of PBMCs. This TCR was recovered from a man aged 18-30 years in good health and CMV-seronegative. The chain carries TRBV9 and TRBJ2-7; TRBD2 matches at 7 bases. The CDR3 DNA reads as TGTGCCAGCAGCGTATGGGAGGGATCGGCTGGCGAGCAGTACTTC. This encodes CASSVWEGSAGEQYF.